Listed below are T cell receptor beta chains from one sample, sequenced in a study of patients and donors after allogeneic stem cell transplantation. MiXCR was run by TCRdb on the RT-PCR reads, yielding one entry per CDR3 protein. The sample contains about 90,000 distinct CDR3 sequences, about 44% of which appear only once. The sample was blood, either unsorted or a sorted T cell fraction (not recorded which). These receptors were taken from a human donor who was either an allogeneic HSCT recipient or a stem cell or donor lymphocyte infusion donor (not recorded which). It is not recorded whose cells these are; they may come from a transplant donor. Both conserved end residues are part of each CDR3. The D gene is left open where the match is weak. A clone size is listed for some rows: how often the clone was seen (once, few, many), or a class if it is expanded.

V: TRBV4-3; D: .; size: few; J: TRBJ1-5; DNA: TGCGCCAGCAGCCAACTTCCGATAGGGGAGAAATATAGCAATCAGCCCCAGCATTTT; CDR3: CASSQLPIGEKYSNQPQHF
V: TRBV5-1; D: .; size: .; J: TRBJ1-2; DNA: TGCGCCAGCAGCTTGGACGGGCCTAAGAACTATGGCTACACCTTC; CDR3: CASSLDGPKNYGYTF
V: TRBV5-1; D: .; size: .; J: TRBJ2-5; DNA: TGCGCCAGCAGCTCCAAGCACGTAGAGACCCAGTACTTC; CDR3: CASSSKHVETQYF
V: TRBV7-2; D: .; size: .; J: TRBJ1-2; DNA: TGTGCCAGCAGCCCCCGACAGGCTAACTATGGCTACACCTTC; CDR3: CASSPRQANYGYTF
V: TRBV27; D: .; size: .; J: TRBJ1-1; DNA: TGTGCCAGCAGTTTATCTGGCTCTAACACTGAAGCTTTCTTT; CDR3: CASSLSGSNTEAFF
V: TRBV7-2; D: .; size: .; J: TRBJ1-2; DNA: TGTGCCAGCAGCCACAACAGGGACGGCTATGGCTACACCTTC; CDR3: CASSHNRDGYGYTF
V: TRBV7-9; D: .; size: .; J: TRBJ2-3; DNA: TGTGCCAGCAGCTTAGTGCCTAGTAACACAGATACGCAGTATTTT; CDR3: CASSLVPSNTDTQYF
V: TRBV7-2; D: .; size: .; J: TRBJ1-1; DNA: TGTGCCAGCAGCTGGGGACAGAACACTGAAGCTTTCTTT; CDR3: CASSWGQNTEAFF
V: TRBV5-6; D: .; size: .; J: TRBJ1-6; DNA: TGTGCCAGCAGCTTGGAAGCCCAACCACCCCTCCACTTT; CDR3: CASSLEAQPPLHF
V: TRBV9; D: .; size: .; J: TRBJ1-1; DNA: TGTGCCAGCAGTGCGGCCATGAACACTGAAGCTTTCTTT; CDR3: CASSAAMNTEAFF
V: TRBV28; D: .; size: few; J: TRBJ1-5; DNA: TGTGCCAGCAGTTTATATATTAGCAATCAGCCCCAGCATTTT; CDR3: CASSLYISNQPQHF
V: TRBV12-3/TRBV12-4; D: .; size: few; J: TRBJ1-1; DNA: TGTGCCAGCAGCTTGAGGCAGGCGGACACTGAAGCTTTCTTT; CDR3: CASSLRQADTEAFF
V: TRBV11-1; D: .; size: .; J: TRBJ2-2; DNA: TGTGCCAGCAGTCGAGGTCTGGGGGAAAGTACCGGGGAGCTGTTTTTT; CDR3: CASSRGLGESTGELFF
V: TRBV4-3; D: .; size: .; J: TRBJ1-1; DNA: TGCGCCAGCAGCCAAGACAGGGACACTGAAGCTTTCTTT; CDR3: CASSQDRDTEAFF
V: TRBV2; D: TRBD2; size: .; J: TRBJ2-6; DNA: TGTGCCAGCAGAAATGTAGCGGGAGGTGCCTCTGGGGCCAACGTCCTGACTTTC; CDR3: CASRNVAGGASGANVLTF
V: TRBV10-3; D: TRBD1; size: .; J: TRBJ1-1; DNA: TGTGCCATCAGCGACAGGGGGGATACTGAAGCTTTCTTT; CDR3: CAISDRGDTEAFF
V: TRBV12-3/TRBV12-4; D: TRBD1; size: .; J: TRBJ2-1; DNA: TGTGCCAGCAATTGGGACAGCTCCTACAATGAGCAGTTCTTC; CDR3: CASNWDSSYNEQFF
V: TRBV20-1; D: TRBD1; size: .; J: TRBJ2-3; DNA: TGCAGTGCTCGGACAGGGACGGGGCTCACAGATACGCAGTATTTT; CDR3: CSARTGTGLTDTQYF
V: TRBV4-1; D: .; size: .; J: TRBJ1-1; DNA: TGCGCCAGCAGCCAAGAGTCGGGGGGAACTGAAGCTTTCTTT; CDR3: CASSQESGGTEAFF
V: TRBV7-9; D: TRBD1; size: few; J: TRBJ1-4; DNA: TGTGCCAGCAGCTTAACCGGGACAGGGGATGAAAAACTGTTTTTT; CDR3: CASSLTGTGDEKLFF
V: TRBV6-5; D: .; size: .; J: TRBJ2-7; DNA: TGTGCCAGCAGGCACGGGACCTCAGAGAACGAGCAGTACTTC; CDR3: CASRHGTSENEQYF
V: TRBV5-1; D: .; size: .; J: TRBJ1-4; DNA: TGCGCCAGCAGCCAAAATGAAAAACTGTTTTTT; CDR3: CASSQNEKLFF
V: TRBV6-6; D: .; size: few; J: TRBJ1-5; DNA: TGTGCCAGCAACCGACAAGATCAGCCCCAGCATTTT; CDR3: CASNRQDQPQHF
V: TRBV13; D: .; size: .; J: TRBJ2-7; DNA: TGTGCCAGCAGCTTCCCGCAGAGCTACGAGCAGTACTTC; CDR3: CASSFPQSYEQYF
V: TRBV25-1; D: .; size: .; J: TRBJ1-2; DNA: TGTGCCAGCAGTGAATGGGACGAGCGGAACTATGGCTACACCTTC; CDR3: CASSEWDERNYGYTF
V: TRBV29-1; D: .; size: few; J: TRBJ1-1; DNA: TGCAGCGTATTAGGGAGTGGGGGCACTGAAGCTTTCTTT; CDR3: CSVLGSGGTEAFF
V: TRBV21-1; D: .; size: .; J: TRBJ1-1; DNA: .; CDR3: CASSKVGSGARDTEAFF
V: TRBV7-9; D: .; size: .; J: TRBJ1-1; DNA: TGTGCCAGCAGCTTAGCCTTCCTGGGGACTGAAGCTTTCTTT; CDR3: CASSLAFLGTEAFF
V: TRBV7-3; D: .; size: .; J: TRBJ1-1; DNA: TGTGCCAGCAGCTTATTCGCCCTAGTATTCAGGGGGAACACTGAAGCTTTCTTT; CDR3: CASSLFALVFRGNTEAFF
V: TRBV29-1; D: .; size: .; J: TRBJ1-5; DNA: TGCAGCGTTGCTTGGGGAAATAGCAATCAGCCCCAGCATTTT; CDR3: CSVAWGNSNQPQHF